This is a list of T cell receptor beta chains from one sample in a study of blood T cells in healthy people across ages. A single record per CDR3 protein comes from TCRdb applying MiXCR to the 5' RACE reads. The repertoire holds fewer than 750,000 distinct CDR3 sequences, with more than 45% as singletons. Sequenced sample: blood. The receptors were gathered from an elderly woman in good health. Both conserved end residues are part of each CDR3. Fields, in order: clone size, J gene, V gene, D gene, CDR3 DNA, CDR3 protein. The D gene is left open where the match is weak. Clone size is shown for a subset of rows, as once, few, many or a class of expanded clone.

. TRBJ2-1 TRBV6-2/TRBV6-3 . TGTGCCAGCAGTTACTCCCGGGTAGGTGAGCAGTTCTTC CASSYSRVGEQFF
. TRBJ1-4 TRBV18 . TGTGCCAGCTCACTTTGGGGCTCTGGTGAAAAACTGTTTTTT CASSLWGSGEKLFF
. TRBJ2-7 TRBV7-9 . TGTGCCAGCAGCTACATGGAACAGGGCTTCCGCGAGCAGTACTTC CASSYMEQGFREQYF
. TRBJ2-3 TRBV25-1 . TGTGCCAGCAGAGAACGGTTTCCTGATACGCAGTATTTT CASRERFPDTQYF
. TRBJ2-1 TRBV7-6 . TGTGCCAGCAGCAATCGCCGGAATGAGCAGTTCTTC CASSNRRNEQFF
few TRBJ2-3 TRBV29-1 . TGCAGCGTTGACAGGGCATACACAGATACGCAGTATTTT CSVDRAYTDTQYF
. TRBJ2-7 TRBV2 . TGTGCCAGCCGCTCCCGGCGGGGGCACCACGAGCAGTACTTC CASRSRRGHHEQYF
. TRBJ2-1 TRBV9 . TGTGCCAGCAGCGTAGGACCAGCGGCAAACAATGAGCAGTTCTTC CASSVGPAANNEQFF
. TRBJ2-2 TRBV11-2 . TGTGCCAGCAGCTTCGGGATCAGGGGGCTGTTTTTT CASSFGIRGLFF
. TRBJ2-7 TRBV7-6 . TGTGCCAGCAGCTTAACGGTCTCATCCTACGAGCAGTACTTC CASSLTVSSYEQYF
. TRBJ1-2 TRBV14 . TGTGCCAGCAGCCAACGTGGGGGCCAAAGCGGCTATGGCTACACCTTC CASSQRGGQSGYGYTF
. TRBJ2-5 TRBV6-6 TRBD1 TGTGCCAGCAATAGACAGGGCTCGGAGACCCAGTACTTC CASNRQGSETQYF
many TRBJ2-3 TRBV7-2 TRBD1 TGTGCCAGCGATTTCGGACAGGGTGCGCAGTATTTT CASDFGQGAQYF
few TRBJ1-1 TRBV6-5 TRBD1 TGTGCCAGCAGCCCTTCGGACAGGGGGCTCACTGAAGCTTTCTTT CASSPSDRGLTEAFF
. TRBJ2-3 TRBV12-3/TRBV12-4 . TGTGCCAGCAGAGCCCGTCCAGATACGCAGTATTTT CASRARPDTQYF
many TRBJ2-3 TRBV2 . TGTGCCAGCAGTGAAAGGGCTAGCACAGATACGCAGTATTTT CASSERASTDTQYF
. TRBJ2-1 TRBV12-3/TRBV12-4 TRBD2 TGTGCCAGCATCAGAGCGGGGGGTCAATACAATGAGCAGTTCTTC CASIRAGGQYNEQFF
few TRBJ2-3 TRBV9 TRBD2 TGTGCCAGCAGCAAAATAGCGGGAGTGGGAGATACGCAGTATTTT CASSKIAGVGDTQYF
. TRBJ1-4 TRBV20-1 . TGCAGTGCCACGCGACCGGAGGAAAAACTGTTTTTT CSATRPEEKLFF
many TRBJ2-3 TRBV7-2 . TGTGCCAGCAGCTTAGCGGCTATGATGGATACGCAGTATTTT CASSLAAMMDTQYF
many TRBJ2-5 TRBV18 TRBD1 TGTGCCAGCCCCACCCTTGACAGGGAGAGAAAGTCGGAGACCCAGTACTTC CASPTLDRERKSETQYF
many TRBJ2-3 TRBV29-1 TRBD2 TGCAGCCCGGGGAGGAGCGGGGGTCCAGATACGCAGTATTTT CSPGRSGGPDTQYF
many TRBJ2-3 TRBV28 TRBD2 TGTGCCAGCAGTCCGCGGGGGGAAACAGATACGCAGTATTTT CASSPRGETDTQYF
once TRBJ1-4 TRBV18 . TGTGCCAGCTCACTAACCTTTGGAGGGTCCACTAATGAAAAACTGTTTTTT CASSLTFGGSTNEKLFF
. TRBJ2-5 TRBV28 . TGTGCCAGCATGGGTGGGGGAGTCGGGGAGACCCAGTACTTC CASMGGGVGETQYF
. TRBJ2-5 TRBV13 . TGTGCCAGCAGTCCAAGAGAAGGGCTTAGAGAGACCCAGTACTTC CASSPREGLRETQYF
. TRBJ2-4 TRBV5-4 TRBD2 TGTGCCAGCAGCTCGAATATAGGACTAGCAGTGGGGGAGCAGTACTTC CASSSNIGLAVGEQYF
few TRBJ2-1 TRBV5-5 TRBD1 TGTGCCAGCAGCTTGGAACCGGGACAGGGAGGCAATGAGCAGTTCTTC CASSLEPGQGGNEQFF
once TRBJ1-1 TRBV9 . TGTGCCAGCAGCGTACTGACAGGGAACACTGAAGCTTTCTTT CASSVLTGNTEAFF
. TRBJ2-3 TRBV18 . TGTGCCAGCTCAGCGGTTCCTAACCCTAGCACAGATACGCAGTATTTT CASSAVPNPSTDTQYF
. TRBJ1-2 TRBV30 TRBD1 TGTGCCTGGAGTGGACAGGGGGCTAGCTATGGCTACACCTTC CAWSGQGASYGYTF
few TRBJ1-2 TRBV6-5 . TGTGCCAGCAGTGATGGATTAGTCTATGGCTACACCTTC CASSDGLVYGYTF
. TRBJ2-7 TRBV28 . TGTGTCAGCAGTTTATTTTACGAGCAGTACTTC CVSSLFYEQYF